The subject of this entry is one TCR beta chain. This specimen comes from a study of tumor-infiltrating lymphocytes in primary liver carcinoma. For blood RNA, unsorted whole blood served as the source, and germline DNA was extracted too. CDR3 length: 12 amino acids. Trimming cost V 8 bases and J 5 bases, with 9 bases left between them. Germline lookup yields CDR1 LGHNT and CDR2 FRNRAP. The input was about 490 ng total RNA; TCR beta cDNA was made from it with a constant-region primer. ARM-PCR, slightly modified, supplied the TCR beta libraries through three nested multiplex PCR rounds. With TRBV1-TRBV30 forward primers and a C-beta reverse primer, the first two PCR rounds were run for roughly 9 cycles each. Each CDR3 protein gets one entry after TCRdb re-called the multiplex PCR reads with MiXCR. The sample has some 190,000 distinct CDR3 sequences; over 45% are singletons.

The V and J genes are TRBV12-5 and TRBJ2-2; D call uncertain. The clonotype was recovered from a middle-aged man with primary liver carcinoma and hepatitis B virus infection. The sample consisted of peripheral blood. The CDR3: CASTLGTGELFF. DNA of the CDR3: TGTGCTAGTACCCTGGGAACCGGGGAGCTGTTTTTT. Combining the CDR3 with reference TRBV12-5 and TRBJ2-2 gives the whole variable domain DARVTQTPRHKVTEMGQEVTMRCQPILGHNTVFWYRQTMMQGLELLAYFRNRAPLDDSGMPKDRFSAEMPDATLATLKIQPSEPRDSAVYFCASTLGTGELFFGEGSRLTVL.